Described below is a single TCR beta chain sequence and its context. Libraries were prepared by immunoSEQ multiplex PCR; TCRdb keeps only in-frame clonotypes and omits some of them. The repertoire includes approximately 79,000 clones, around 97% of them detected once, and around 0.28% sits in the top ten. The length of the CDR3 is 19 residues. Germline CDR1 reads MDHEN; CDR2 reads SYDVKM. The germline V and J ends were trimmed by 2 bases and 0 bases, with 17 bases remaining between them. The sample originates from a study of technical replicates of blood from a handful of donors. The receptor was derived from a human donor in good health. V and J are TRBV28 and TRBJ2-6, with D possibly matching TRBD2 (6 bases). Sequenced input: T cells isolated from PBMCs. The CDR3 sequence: CASSLVLASTPSGANVLTF. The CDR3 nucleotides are TGTGCCAGCAGTTTAGTTCTAGCGAGTACCCCCTCTGGGGCCAACGTCCTGACTTTC.